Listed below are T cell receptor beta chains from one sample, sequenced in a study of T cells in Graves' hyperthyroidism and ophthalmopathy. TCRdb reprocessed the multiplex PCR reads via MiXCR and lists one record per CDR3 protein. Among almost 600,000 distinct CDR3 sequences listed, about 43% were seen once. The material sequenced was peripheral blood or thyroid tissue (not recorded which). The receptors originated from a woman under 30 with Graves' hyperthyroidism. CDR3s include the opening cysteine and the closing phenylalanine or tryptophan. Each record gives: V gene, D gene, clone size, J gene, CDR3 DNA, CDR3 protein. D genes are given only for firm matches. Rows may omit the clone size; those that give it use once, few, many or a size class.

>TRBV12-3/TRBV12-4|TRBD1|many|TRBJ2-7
TGTGCCAGCAACGAGGACAGGGGGGAGCAGTACTTC
CASNEDRGEQYF
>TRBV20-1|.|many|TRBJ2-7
TGCAGTGCTACCGGAGCCTACGAGCAGTACTTC
CSATGAYEQYF
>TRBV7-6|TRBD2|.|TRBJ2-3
TGTGCCAGCAGCCAGAGCGGGGGTAACACAGATACGCAGTATTTT
CASSQSGGNTDTQYF
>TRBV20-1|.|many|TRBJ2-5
TGCAGTGCTACTATCAGGGATGAGACCCAGTACTTC
CSATIRDETQYF
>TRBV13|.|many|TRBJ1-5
TGTGCCAGCAGCTTAGGAGGTAATAGCAATCAGCCCCAGCATTTT
CASSLGGNSNQPQHF
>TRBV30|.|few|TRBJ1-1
TGTGCCTGGCAGCCCGAGGGGAACACTGAAGCTTTCTTT
CAWQPEGNTEAFF
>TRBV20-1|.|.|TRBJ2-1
TGCAGTGCTAGAGATGGGGCCGATTTTGACAATGAGCAGTTCTTC
CSARDGADFDNEQFF
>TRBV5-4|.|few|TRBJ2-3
TGTGCCAGCAGCTCGCCCCCAGATACGCAGTATTTT
CASSSPPDTQYF
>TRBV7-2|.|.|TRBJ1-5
TGTGCCAGCAGCTCCACCGGGGTCCACGAGCATTTT
CASSSTGVHEHF
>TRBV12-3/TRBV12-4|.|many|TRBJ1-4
TGTGCCAGCAGTTTAAGTCTGTTTAATGAAAAACTGTTTTTT
CASSLSLFNEKLFF
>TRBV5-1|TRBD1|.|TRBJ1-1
TGCGCCAGCAGCACCGGACTGACAGGGGGCGTCACTGAAGCTTTCTTT
CASSTGLTGGVTEAFF
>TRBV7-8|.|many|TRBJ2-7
TGTGCCAGCAGCTTAAAGGGCTGGTCAGGGGGGACTATCAACTACGAGCAGTACTTC
CASSLKGWSGGTINYEQYF
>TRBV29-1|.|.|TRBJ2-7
TGCAGCGCCGTTTCCCTCTACGAGCAGTACTTC
CSAVSLYEQYF
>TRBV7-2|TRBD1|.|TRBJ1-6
TGTGCCAGCAGTTCCCGGACAGGGGTGAATAATTCACCCCTCCACTTT
CASSSRTGVNNSPLHF
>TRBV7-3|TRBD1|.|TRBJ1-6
TGTGCCAGCAGCCCCCGGACAGGGGATTCACCCCTCCACTTT
CASSPRTGDSPLHF
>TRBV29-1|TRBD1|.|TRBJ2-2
TGCAGCGTTGGGGGACAGGGTGGCTGGGAGCTGTTTTTT
CSVGGQGGWELFF
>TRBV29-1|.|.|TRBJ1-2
TGCAGTTTTACGTCGGAGTTTTATGGCTACACCTTC
CSFTSEFYGYTF
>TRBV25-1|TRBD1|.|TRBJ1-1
TGTGCCAGCGCCAGACAGGGTATCGTGGTCACTGAAGCTTTCTTT
CASARQGIVVTEAFF
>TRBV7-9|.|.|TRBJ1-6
TGTGTCAGCAGCCTGGGAATGAGGAATTCACCCCTCCACTTT
CVSSLGMRNSPLHF
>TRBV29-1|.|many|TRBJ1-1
TGCAGCGTTGCAGTTACTGAAGCTTTCTTT
CSVAVTEAFF
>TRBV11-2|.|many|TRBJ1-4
TGTGCCAGCAGCTCCCCGACAGATCCTGCAACTAATGAAAAACTGTTTTTT
CASSSPTDPATNEKLFF
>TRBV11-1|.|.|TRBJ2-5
TGTGCCAGCAGCTCCGGACTATCGGGAGAGACCCAGTACTTC
CASSSGLSGETQYF
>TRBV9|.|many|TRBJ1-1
TGTGCCAGCAGCGCGGGGGGGCAGGGCCCCCGGAACACTGAAGCTTTCTTT
CASSAGGQGPRNTEAFF
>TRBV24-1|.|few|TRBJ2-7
TGTGCCACCAGTGATTCCCGTGGAGCGGAATCCTACGAGCAGTACTTC
CATSDSRGAESYEQYF
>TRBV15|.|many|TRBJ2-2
TGTGCCACCAGCAGAGAGGTTTCGGTGACCGGGGAGCTGTTTTTT
CATSREVSVTGELFF
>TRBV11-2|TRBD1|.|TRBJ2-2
TGTGCCAGCAGCCTAGGACAGGGCGCTAACACCGGGGGGCTGTTTTTT
CASSLGQGANTGGLFF
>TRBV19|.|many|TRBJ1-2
TGTGCCAGTAGTATACAGGCTGGATTCGATGGCTACACCTTC
CASSIQAGFDGYTF
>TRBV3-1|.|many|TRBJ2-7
TGTGCCAGCAGCCGTACGGGGGGCAGGGACCACGAGCAGTACTTC
CASSRTGGRDHEQYF
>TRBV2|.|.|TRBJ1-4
TGTGCCAGCAGTGTGAACAGGAGACAAACACCAACTAATGAAAAACTGTTTTTT
CASSVNRRQTPTNEKLFF
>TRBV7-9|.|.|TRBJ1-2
TGTGCCAGCAGCGATACAGGCCCCGGAAACACCTTC
CASSDTGPGNTF
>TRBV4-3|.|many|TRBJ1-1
TGCGCCAGCAGCCAAGATTCAGGAATGAACACTGAAGCTTTCTTT
CASSQDSGMNTEAFF
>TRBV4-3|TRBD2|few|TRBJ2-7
TGCGCCAGCAGCCAAGAGACCCCCTTAACCGGGGGGTACGAGCAGTACTTC
CASSQETPLTGGYEQYF
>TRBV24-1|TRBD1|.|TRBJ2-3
TGTGCCACCAGTGATTCTACCTGGGACAGGGGGCTAAGCACAGATACGCAGTATTTT
CATSDSTWDRGLSTDTQYF
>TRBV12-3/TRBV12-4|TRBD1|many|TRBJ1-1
TGTGCCAGCAGTCCAGGGGGCGCCGCTGAAGCTTTCTTT
CASSPGGAAEAFF
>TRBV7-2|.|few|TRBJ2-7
TGTGCCAGCAGCTTAGCGCTGGAGAGTCATGAGCAGTACTTC
CASSLALESHEQYF
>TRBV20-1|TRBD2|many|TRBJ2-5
TGCAGTGCCATTACTAGCGCCACCTCACAAGAGACCCAGTACTTC
CSAITSATSQETQYF
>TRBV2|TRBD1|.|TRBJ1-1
TGTGCCAGCAGTGGACAGGGGCTCAACAGTGAAGCTTTCTTT
CASSGQGLNSEAFF
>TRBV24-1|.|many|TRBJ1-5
TGTGCCACCAGTGTCAGCGACAGCGGACAGCCCCAGCATTTT
CATSVSDSGQPQHF
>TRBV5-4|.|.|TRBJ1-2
TGTGCCAGCAGCTTAGACACCTTC
CASSLDTF
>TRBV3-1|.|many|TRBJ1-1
TGTGCCAGCAGCCAAGGCCCCCGCGTCGAAGCTTTCTTT
CASSQGPRVEAFF
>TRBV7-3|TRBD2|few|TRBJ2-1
TGTGCCAGCAGCCCACGGGAGGCGGGAGGGATAGATGAGCAGTTCTTC
CASSPREAGGIDEQFF
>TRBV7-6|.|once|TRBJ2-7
TGTGCCAGCAGCACGCAGGGGATAGGCTACGAGCAGTACTTC
CASSTQGIGYEQYF